These 27 T cell receptor beta chains share one sample of origin, sequenced in a study of cytomegalovirus exposure and HLA in healthy donors (TCRdb year 2017). The library came from the immunoSEQ multiplex PCR assay. The multiplex PCR relied on a mix of 60 forward primers for TCR Vbeta segments and 13 reverse primers for TCR Jbeta segments. TCRdb took this table from immuneACCESS and kept in-frame rearrangements with V and J called. Such tables lack part of the clones; where checked against another copy, unresolved V genes explain under half of the gap, and the rest is unexplained. For this sample there are fewer than 200,000 clones; roughly 82% appear just once. Over 8.5% of the sample is held by the ten biggest clonotypes. The specimen was PBMCs. The origin of the receptors is a man in his forties or fifties in good health and CMV-seropositive.

V gene TRBV9 combines with J gene TRBJ1-6, with a possible D match to TRBD1 (6 bases). The V gene lost 2 bases and the J gene lost 6 bases, with 18 bases spanning the gap. The germline CDR1 and CDR2 sequences are SGDLS and YYNGEE. This CDR3 has 17 amino acids. CDR3 sequence reads: CASSVEVDSWGNSPLHF. DNA for the CDR3: TGTGCCAGCAGCGTCGAAGTGGACAGTTGGGGTAATTCACCCCTCCACTTT.

The V and J genes are TRBV28 and TRBJ1-5; 10 bases agree with TRBD1. Losses at the gene ends were 6 bases for V and 2 bases for J; bases not matched to a gene: 4. The length of the CDR3 is 15 residues. CDR1 MDHEN and CDR2 SYDVKM come from the germline V gene. CDR3 in amino acids: CASRDRGAGNQPQHF. The CDR3 nucleotides are TGTGCCAGCAGGGACAGGGGGGCAGGCAATCAGCCCCAGCATTTT.

The rearrangement links TRBV5-1 to TRBJ2-1; 11 nucleotides match TRBD1. After removal of 3 bases from V and 9 bases from J, the junction contained 11 bases not matched to a gene. The CDR3 contains 16 residues. CDR1 is SGHRS and CDR2 is YFSETQ in the germline V gene. This chain's CDR3 is CASSSWTGTGGTEQFF. For the CDR3, the DNA is TGCGCCAGCAGCTCATGGACCGGGACAGGGGGAACTGAGCAGTTCTTC.

The genes are TRBV6-1 and TRBJ1-5; the match to TRBD1 covers 8 bases. Looked up from germline, CDR1 is MNHNS and CDR2 is SASEGT. The CDR3 has 19 residues. Unmatched junction bases numbered 15, after V lost 2 bases and J lost 3 bases. CDR3 bases: TGTGCCAGCAGTGAAATCTTCTTCCAGGGGGCTTATCCCAATCAGCCCCAGCATTTT. Protein product: CASSEIFFQGAYPNQPQHF.

CDR3 amino acids: CASSPEGQGLPEAFF. The CDR3 coding sequence is TGTGCCAGCAGCCCCGAGGGACAGGGCCTACCTGAAGCTTTCTTT. The genes are TRBV4-2 and TRBJ1-1; 9 bases are shared with TRBD1. V was clipped by 4 bases and J by 6 bases; unmatched bases: 9. Germline-derived CDR1 and CDR2 are LGHNA and YNFKEQ. The length of the CDR3 is 15 residues.

The gene calls are TRBV5-4 and TRBJ2-2; weak D call: TRBD2 (6 bases). CDR3 length equals 16 residues. The ends were cut back, 0 bases at V and 4 bases at J, with 13 bases in the middle. CDR1 is SGHNT, CDR2 YYREEE, per germline (reference sequence). DNA of the CDR3: TGTGCCAGCAGCTTGGGTAGGAGGGATAGCACCGGGGAGCTGTTTTTT. This translates into CASSLGRRDSTGELFF.

This chain joins TRBV30 and TRBJ1-5, with 7 positions matching TRBD1. Trimming removed 1 base from V and 7 bases from J; junction bases left unmatched: 7. CDR1 and CDR2 (germline): GTSNPN, SVGIG (reference sequence). The CDR3 is 14 residues long. The CDR3 DNA is TGTGCCTGGAGTGCGGGTGACAGGGACCAGCCCCAGCATTTT. Translation: CAWSAGDRDQPQHF.

The chain employs TRBV11-2 and TRBJ2-7; perhaps TRBD1 as D (6 bases). The length of the CDR3 is 12 residues. The germline CDR1 and CDR2 sequences are SGHAT and FQNNGV. Trimming stripped 5 bases from V and 4 bases from J, with 9 bases between. The CDR3 loop is CASSIQGYEQYF. The CDR3 coding sequence is TGTGCCAGCAGCATACAGGGTTACGAGCAGTACTTC.

This rearrangement joins TRBV6-4 to TRBJ1-5; D is undetermined. The germline V gene has CDR1 MRHNA and CDR2 SNTAGT. The length of the CDR3 is 15 residues. V was pared by 5 bases and J by 0 bases, with 11 bases between. The CDR3 region has the DNA TGTGCCAGCAGTAAGGAGTTCGATAGCAATCAGCCCCAGCATTTT. It specifies CASSKEFDSNQPQHF.

As to this clone: Mismatch with germline at one junction end may stem from a read error. The V call is TRBV28, the J call TRBJ1-2; 10 nucleotides match TRBD1. The CDR3 is made up of 17 amino acids. Germline V lookup: CDR1 MDHEN, CDR2 SYDVKM. This CDR3 is CASSSTGGSALDYGCTF. DNA of the CDR3: TGTGCCAGCAGTTCGACAGGGGGCTCTGCTCTAGACTATGGCTGCACCTTC.

CDR3 nucleotides: TGTGCCAGCAGTTACGACAGGGTGGATCAGCCCCAGCATTTT. Amino acid sequence: CASSYDRVDQPQHF. The V and J genes are TRBV6-5 and TRBJ1-5, with 7 bases matching TRBD1. Unmatched junction bases numbered 3, after V lost 2 bases and J lost 5 bases. CDR3 size: 14 residues. Germline CDR1 is MNHEY and CDR2 is SVGAGI.

The J gene is TRBJ2-7, the V gene TRBV11-1; TRBD1 agrees at 7 bases. J lost 0 bases, V lost 5 bases, and 7 bases had no gene match. The V gene's germline CDR1 is SGHAT and CDR2 FQDESV (reference sequence). The CDR3 consists of 15 residues. For the CDR3, the DNA is TGTGCCAGCAGCCGCAGGACAGGCCTCTCCTACGAGCAGTACTTC. It codes for CASSRRTGLSYEQYF. Looking up the rest from reference TRBV11-1 and TRBJ2-7 gives the full variable domain: EAEVAQSPRYKITEKSQAVAFWCDPISGHATLYWYRQILGQGPELLVQFQDESVVDDSQLPKDRFSAERLKGVDSTLKIQPAELGDSAMYLCASSRRTGLSYEQYFGPGTRLTVT.

As to this clone: Relative to the germline gene, one junction end is altered; a read error may explain this. The rearrangement joins TRBV4-2 to TRBJ2-6, with a weak D call TRBD1 (5 bases). The germline V gene encodes CDR1 LGHNA and CDR2 YNFKEQ. The CDR3 is 15 residues long. The CDR3 reads CASSQGGSGANGLTF. CDR3 nucleotides: TGTGCCAGCAGCCAAGGAGGTTCTGGGGCCAACGGCCTGACTTTC.

In DNA form, the CDR3 reads TGCGCCAGCAGCTTGGGGCCAGAAGCTTTCTTT. Amino acid sequence: CASSLGPEAFF. V and J are TRBV5-1 and TRBJ1-1; unclear D gene. CDR1 and CDR2 (germline): SGHRS, YFSETQ. V was pared by 0 bases and J by 8 bases, with 5 bases between. There are 11 residues in the CDR3.

The chain uses TRBV7-2 and TRBJ1-5; D gene unclear. V lost 1 base to trimming and J lost 0 bases, with 7 bases between them. The CDR3 runs 15 residues. Germline CDR1 and CDR2: SGHTA and FQGNSA. CDR3 loop: CASSLVGNSNQPQHF. CDR3 coding DNA: TGTGCCAGCAGCTTAGTTGGCAATAGCAATCAGCCCCAGCATTTT.

The chain links TRBV10-3 to TRBJ2-2; D unclear. There are 14 residues in the CDR3. The germline V gene has CDR1 ENHRY and CDR2 SYGVKD. Between the trimmed V and J ends, which lost 4 bases and 6 bases, there was a span of 12 bases. CDR3 in amino acids: CAISGEPTAGELFF. As DNA, the CDR3 is TGTGCCATCAGTGGAGAACCAACGGCCGGGGAGCTGTTTTTT.

The rearrangement joins TRBV5-1 to TRBJ1-1; the D is unclear. V lost 5 bases and J lost 7, with 9 bases in between. CDR3 size: 11 residues. The germline gives CDR1 SGHRS, CDR2 YFSETQ. The chain's CDR3 is CASRSSVEAFF. DNA of the CDR3: TGCGCCAGCAGGTCGTCTGTTGAAGCTTTCTTT. The complete variable domain, with remaining parts taken from reference TRBV5-1 and TRBJ1-1, reads KAGVTQTPRYLIKTRGQQVTLSCSPISGHRSVSWYQQTPGQGLQFLFEYFSETQRNKGNFPGRFSGRQFSNSRSEMNVSTLELGDSALYLCASRSSVEAFFGQGTRLTVV.

This chain joins TRBV28 and TRBJ1-2; D not certain. Germline V gene sequence: CDR1 MDHEN, CDR2 SYDVKM. The CDR3 covers 14 residues. Trimming took 2 bases from V and 4 from J, leaving 11 bases between them. CDR3 sequence: CASSLLVQLYGYTF. CDR3 nucleotides: TGTGCCAGCAGTTTACTTGTGCAACTCTATGGCTACACCTTC.

The gene calls are TRBV19 and TRBJ1-2; TRBD1 might be the D (6 bases). V dropped 5 bases and J dropped 12 bases, with 16 bases sitting between them. The CDR3 totals 12 residues. Germline V gives CDR1 LNHDA, CDR2 SQIVND (reference sequence). The chain's CDR3 is CASSHRDKGNTF. The CDR3 nucleotides read TGTGCCAGTAGTCACCGGGACAAGGGGAACACCTTC.

This chain connects TRBV19 to TRBJ2-1; D possibly corresponds to TRBD2 (6 bases). Germline values: CDR1 LNHDA, CDR2 SQIVND (reference sequence). V was trimmed by 3 bases and J by 4 bases, leaving 10 bases between them. The CDR3 runs to 14 residues. The CDR3: CASSMGGGYNEQFF. In nucleotides, the CDR3 is TGTGCCAGTAGTATGGGGGGAGGATACAATGAGCAGTTCTTC. Based on the CDR3 plus reference TRBV19 and TRBJ2-1, the full variable domain is DGGITQSPKYLFRKEGQNVTLSCEQNLNHDAMYWYRQDPGQGLRLIYYSQIVNDFQKGDIAEGYSVSREKKESFPLTVTSAQKNPTAFYLCASSMGGGYNEQFFGPGTRLTVL.

The chain employs TRBV28 and TRBJ1-2, with 9 bases matching TRBD1. This CDR3 has 15 amino acids. V was pared by 6 bases and J by 4 bases, with 9 bases of the junction left unmatched. Germline assignment: CDR1 MDHEN and CDR2 SYDVKM. The CDR3 coding sequence is TGTGCCAGCAGGACCTCTGCGGGACAGGGCTATGGCTACACCTTC. This encodes CASRTSAGQGYGYTF.

The chain is built from TRBV21-1 and TRBJ1-2; the DNA was not used to check the table's D call, TRBD1. TRBV21-1 has pseudogene status. This CDR3 has 15 amino acids. CDR3 nucleotides: TGTGCCAGCAGCAGGGCCGGCCAATCTAACTATGGCTACACCTTC. This translates into CASSRAGQSNYGYTF.

V usage is TRBV5-1 and J usage is TRBJ1-1; possible D gene TRBD1, 6 bases. The CDR3 is 13 residues long. The V gene's germline CDR1 is SGHRS and CDR2 YFSETQ. V lost 3 bases and J lost 5, with 11 bases in between. The DNA of the CDR3 is TGCGCCAGCAGCTCCGGACAGATGACTGAAGCTTTCTTT. Its protein product is CASSSGQMTEAFF.

The chain joins TRBV6-5 to TRBJ1-3; D gene uncertain. V lost 6 bases and J 0 bases, leaving 3 bases between the germline ends. The CDR3 has 12 amino acids. Germline V gives CDR1 MNHEY, CDR2 SVGAGI. The CDR3 DNA is TGTGCCAGCAGCCTCTCTGGAAACACCATATATTTT. Protein product: CASSLSGNTIYF.

The chain couples TRBV30 to TRBJ2-3; D unclear. CDR3 size: 12 residues. From germline, CDR1 is GTSNPN and CDR2 SVGIG (reference sequence). Between the trimmed V and J ends, which lost 2 bases and 11 bases, there was a span of 14 bases. This chain's CDR3 is CAWSFTTHMQYF. The CDR3 coding sequence is TGTGCCTGGAGTTTCACTACCCACATGCAGTATTTT.

The V gene is TRBV6-1, the J gene TRBJ2-7; 8 bases fit TRBD1. The trim removed 7 bases at V and 5 bases at J, leaving 13 bases unmatched. CDR1 and CDR2 (germline): MNHNS, SASEGT. The CDR3 length is 15 residues. CDR3 nucleotide sequence: TGTGCCAGCACTCTCGGACAGGGCTTTTTGAACGAGCAGTACTTC. It translates to CASTLGQGFLNEQYF.

The chain is built from TRBV25-1 and TRBJ2-3; tentative D call: TRBD2 (6 bases). CDR1 is MGHDK, CDR2 SYGVNS, per germline. V shed 5 bases and J shed 2 bases, with 14 bases lying between them. The CDR3 is made up of 15 amino acids. The CDR3 DNA reads as TGTGCCAGCAGTAGCCGGGACTCCAACACAGATACGCAGTATTTT. Encoded protein: CASSSRDSNTDTQYF.